The source of this T cell receptor beta chain is a study of T-cell reconstitution after alpha-beta-depleted transplantation in children. Whole-study results and caveats: About two months after transplant, alpha-beta T cells reportedly came from several hundred expanded graft clones. Counts and diversity of T cells one year after transplant came mostly from newly produced T cells. Diversity of TCRbeta at day 60 was high in some patients, arising from surviving recipient T cells and thymic progenitors.

Unique molecular identifiers were incorporated into the prepared TCRbeta library. TCRdb reanalysed the PCR reads using MiXCR and keeps one entry per CDR3 protein. Among about 610,000 distinct CDR3 sequences listed, more than 20% were seen once. This clonotype appeared a few times. The antigen is undetermined. Germline V gene data show CDR1 as SGHTA and CDR2 as FQGNSA. With V trimmed by 1 base and J by 2 bases, 5 bases remained unmatched. CDR3 length equals 16 residues. This TCR derives from a boy under two years old with Wiskott-Aldrich syndrome, due to receive a stem cell transplant. V is TRBV7-2 and J is TRBJ2-5; TRBD1 matches 9 bases. Material: PBMCs, obtained before TCRalphabeta/CD19-depleted stem cell transplant. The CDR3 DNA sequence: TGTGCCAGCAGCTTAGGGACAGGGGAGGGACAAGAGACCCAGTACTTC. Its translation is CASSLGTGEGQETQYF.